The rows below give T cell receptor beta chains drawn from one sample of a study of beta chain features in type 1 diabetes. Profiling relied on immunoSEQ multiplex PCR, and the TCRdb table lists in-frame clones only, not all of them. The sample consists of 850,000 to 900,000 clones, roughly a sixth of them appearing once. Material for sequencing was naive CD4+ T cells from blood. The receptor source for this set is a young woman in good health. CDR3s include the opening cysteine and the closing phenylalanine or tryptophan. A D gene is named only where the DNA matches it firmly. Size values are once, few and many counts, or a class for expanded clones, and some rows have none.

V gene	J gene	clone size	D gene	CDR3 DNA	CDR3 protein
TRBV5-6	TRBJ2-7	.	.	TGTGCCAGCAGCTTGGCCCAAACCTACGAGCAGTACTTC	CASSLAQTYEQYF
TRBV19	TRBJ2-3	.	.	TGTGCCAGTAGTATACCCGCGGGCTCCACAGATACGCAGTATTTT	CASSIPAGSTDTQYF
TRBV7-3	TRBJ2-1	.	.	TGTGCCAGCAGCTTAACGGGTCCAGGATCTCTCTACAATGAGCAGTTCTTC	CASSLTGPGSLYNEQFF
TRBV11-2	TRBJ2-7	.	.	TGTGCCAGCAGCTCCCCCCGGATCACAGTACAGTACTTC	CASSSPRITVQYF
TRBV7-2	TRBJ2-1	.	TRBD2	TGTGCCAGCAGCTGGTTAGCGGGAGTGGCCTACAATGAGCAGTTCTTC	CASSWLAGVAYNEQFF
TRBV6-1	TRBJ2-5	few	.	TGTGCCAGCAGTCCTCTTGGTGTGGGAGAGACCCAGTACTTC	CASSPLGVGETQYF
TRBV4-2	TRBJ2-1	few	.	TGTGCCAGCAGCCAAGTAGGGGACCGAGCATACAATGAGCAGTTCTTC	CASSQVGDRAYNEQFF
TRBV19	TRBJ1-3	few	.	TGTGCCAGCAGCGATCGAGGAAACACCATATATTTT	CASSDRGNTIYF
TRBV7-9	TRBJ2-2	few	.	TGTGCCAGCAGCCCGCAGCCCGTCACGGGGGCCGGGGAGCTGTTTTTT	CASSPQPVTGAGELFF
TRBV9	TRBJ2-1	few	.	TGTGCCAGCAGCCCTGCCAGGGGCTACAATGAGCAGTTCTTC	CASSPARGYNEQFF
TRBV18	TRBJ2-1	few	TRBD2	TGTGCCAGCTCACGAGGCGGGAGGGCATACGGCAATGAGCAGTTCTTC	CASSRGGRAYGNEQFF
TRBV18	TRBJ1-5	few	.	TGTGCCAGCTCACCATCCCGGGTCCCTAGCAATCAGCCCCAGCATTTT	CASSPSRVPSNQPQHF
TRBV4-3	TRBJ1-1	few	.	TGCGCCAGCAGCCAAGAAGTTGGGGGCGAAGCTTTCTTT	CASSQEVGGEAFF
TRBV5-1	TRBJ2-5	.	TRBD1	TGCGCCAGCAGCTTCGGGACAGGGCGTGAGACCCAGTACTTC	CASSFGTGRETQYF
TRBV27	TRBJ2-1	few	TRBD2	TGTGCCAGCGGCCGCAGACTAGCGATCGATGAGCAGTTCTTC	CASGRRLAIDEQFF
TRBV2	TRBJ2-1	few	TRBD2	TGTGCCAGCAGTCCTTCTAGCGGCAATGAGCAGTTCTTC	CASSPSSGNEQFF
TRBV28	TRBJ1-2	.	TRBD1	TGTGCCAGCAGACCCCGGGACAGGGCTAACTATGGCTACACCTTC	CASRPRDRANYGYTF
TRBV11-2	TRBJ1-4	.	.	TGTGCCAGCAGCCAGACCCCTCACTCTGATTTCGGAAAACTGTTTTTT	CASSQTPHSDFGKLFF
TRBV28	TRBJ2-7	.	TRBD2	TGTGCCAGCAGTCTCGCTGGGACTAGCGGGAACTACGAGCAGTACTTC	CASSLAGTSGNYEQYF
TRBV14	TRBJ2-7	.	TRBD2	TGTGCCAGCAGCGCCGGGACTAGCGGATACGAGCAGTACTTC	CASSAGTSGYEQYF
TRBV13	TRBJ2-2	few	.	TGTGCCAGCACTAAATCTTTCCGTCGAGGTGCGAACACCGGGGAGCTGTTTTTT	CASTKSFRRGANTGELFF
TRBV10-3	TRBJ2-5	.	.	TGTGCCAGCAGATCAGGGATCCCAGAGACCCAGTACTTC	CASRSGIPETQYF
TRBV9	TRBJ2-3	.	.	TGTGCCAGCAGCGTAGGTTTAAAGAGAAGCACAGATACGCAGTATTTT	CASSVGLKRSTDTQYF
TRBV5-1	TRBJ1-2	few	TRBD1	TGCGCCAGCAGCTACCAGGGGGATGGCTACACCTTC	CASSYQGDGYTF
TRBV5-1	TRBJ2-2	few	.	TGCGCCAGCAGCTTGTTTGACAGGCCCGCGGCCACCGGGGAGCTGTTTTTT	CASSLFDRPAATGELFF
TRBV5-6	TRBJ2-3	.	.	TGTGCCAGCAGCTTGCTATTTCAGGGGGATACGCAGTATTTT	CASSLLFQGDTQYF
TRBV2	TRBJ2-4	.	TRBD1	TGTGCCAGCAGTGATAGGGGACAGGGGGGATTACTAGCCAAAAACATTCAGTACTTC	CASSDRGQGGLLAKNIQYF
TRBV7-2	TRBJ2-3	few	.	TGTGCCAGCAGCTCGTGGGACACGAGCACAGATACGCAGTATTTT	CASSSWDTSTDTQYF
TRBV5-1	TRBJ2-3	few	.	TGCGCCAGCAGCTCTCAAGATGTTAATACGCAGTATTTT	CASSSQDVNTQYF